Below, one T cell receptor (beta chain) is given with its context. The clone's antigen remains unknown. Base qualities are not at hand, and no much larger clone is one base apart. The sample belongs to a study of shared clonotypes between healthy human individuals (dated by TCRdb to 2018 to 2021). Regarding the complete study: Two women and a few men aged 18 to 49 years were included in the cohort. Between about 0.8 and 8.9 billion PBMCs per donor were obtained by leukapheresis. The study deeply sequenced blood TCR repertoires of several healthy adults to estimate repertoire size and the extent of clonotype sharing between individuals. For each donor, CD4 naive and CD4 memory were each given three plates, CD8 naive was given two plates, and CD8 memory was given one plate. To increase sequencing depth and limit assay-specific biases, TCR repertoire library preparation and sequencing were carried out by different laboratories using diverse techniques. The paper's findings and limits, for the study overall: Incomplete sequencing was indicated by rarefaction of sorted-subset datasets, despite the large sequencing depth. Sharing across several donors was observed for around 5% of naive CD4, about 4% of naive CD8, over 2% of memory CD4, and roughly 0.4% of memory CD8 clonotypes. Naive subsets generally had larger estimated clonotype richness than memory subsets did. Pairwise subsampling led to the expectation that sequencing depth would affect the degree of clonotype sharing among donors. The small number of donors limited the genetic and exposure-history diversity represented. Only blood was sampled, and tissue TCR repertoires likely differ from those in blood. Clonotypes shared by all four sorted-subset donors showed higher generation probabilities than non-shared clonotypes.

Healthy HIV-negative adults with no recently reported acute infections or vaccinations were included as donors. All donors were Caucasian adults living in Nashville, Tennessee, USA. CD4+ T cells were enriched through magnetic negative selection, after which naive cells were positively selected on CD45RA and the remaining negative fraction served as the memory subset. Blood was collected by leukapheresis, and PBMCs were isolated by Ficoll-Histopaque density gradient centrifugation and then cryopreserved in liquid nitrogen vapor phase. Analytical flow cytometry was used to check the purity and quantity of each magnetically sorted T cell population. Genomic DNA was isolated from every sorted fraction and measured by UV absorbance on a Nanodrop 2000c. TCR CDR3 regions were amplified from genomic DNA by multiplex PCR using the deep immunoSEQ assay. For each cell subset, the extracted genomic DNA was distributed evenly across all wells of several immunoSEQ 96-well plates, and each plate served as one replicate. For sorted subsets, each replicate PCR was loaded with 200 to 250 ng genomic DNA, equivalent to some 31,000 T cell genomes. The purified libraries were quantified using a Qubit 3.0 fluorometer, sized with a Bioanalyzer 2100, and then quantified again using the KAPA Library Quantification kit. A separate single-read 150-cycle Illumina NextSeq 550 flow cell was used to sequence each immunoSEQ 96-well plate. The study's processing was this. Because only junctional sequences without quality scores were contained in the immunoSEQ output, filtering matching that applied to full-length reads could not be performed. Sequences were annotated with PyIR, a Python wrapper for IgBLAST v1.9, using IMGT germline references to assign V/J genes and CDR3. Reads with weak V/J assignments (E-value above 1e-6), missing CDR3, stop codons, out-of-frame junctions, or ambiguous translated residues were removed. V3J clonotypes were defined by identical inferred V gene, J gene, and CDR3 amino acid sequence. The percentage overlap between two repertoires was calculated by dividing the number of shared unique clonotypes by the size of the smaller repertoire. Three approaches were used to assess repertoire richness: RTK rarefaction, the Chao1 estimator, and Recon v2.1 estimates of unobserved clonotypes. Generation probabilities were computed with OLGA for all TCRbeta clonotypes obtained by the gDNA method from four donors. TCRdb provides this immuneACCESS table in a form limited to in-frame rearrangements. Some clones are lacking; in checked studies, under half of them reflect an unresolved V gene, and why the rest are absent is not known. V and J calls plus clone size are reproduced from that table; the DNA served to infer D and trimming. The table for this sample lists about 2.4 million clones; approximately 93% of them were counted only once. Together, the top ten hold roughly 0.39% of the sample.

This clonotype was obtained from a man aged 18 to 29 in good health. Some clones in this sample may be carry-over from other donors' samples. The sample taken for sequencing was naive CD4+ T cells from PBMCs. The intended sense of this specimen's cell subset or site label: CD45RA+ positively selected.

The CDR3 is CASSPGLAGVWGGIQYF. The bases read TGTGCCAGCAGCCCCGGACTAGCGGGAGTATGGGGGGGTATTCAGTACTTC. The chain couples TRBV11-2 to TRBJ2-4, with 13 central nucleotides matching TRBD2. From V the trimming removes 5 bases and from J it removes 10 bases, while the gene matches leave 14 bases of the junction unaccounted for. The germline V gene gives CDR1 as SGHAT and CDR2 as FQNNGV. Inclusive of the bounding cysteine and phenylalanine, the CDR3 is 17 residues long. CDR3 DNA is the only sequence kept; it has 51 bases, read in frame from the first base.